The rows below give T cell receptor beta chains drawn from one sample of a study of blood T cell repertoires in COVID-19. Profiling relied on immunoSEQ multiplex PCR, and the TCRdb table lists in-frame clones only, not all of them. The profile shows 95,000 to 150,000 clones, 85% to 90% of them singletons. Sequenced material: peripheral blood. The receptors were sampled from a woman in her forties or fifties with active or convalescent COVID-19. Each CDR3 is given with its conserved first and last residue. Each record gives: V gene, J gene, clone size, D gene, CDR3 protein, CDR3 DNA. A D gene is named only where the DNA matches it firmly. Clone size is stated in some rows and not others, as once, few, many or a class when expanded.

>TRBV7-2|TRBJ1-2|NA|NA
CASSWRPGAGGYTF
TGTGCCAGCAGCTGGAGGCCAGGCGCGGGGGGCTACACCTTC
>TRBV28|TRBJ1-2|few|TRBD1
CASIEDRGISYGYTF
TGTGCCAGCATCGAGGACAGGGGGATTAGTTATGGCTACACCTTC
>TRBV28|TRBJ2-7|NA|NA
CASSETSARWRITYEQYF
TGTGCCAGCAGTGAGACCTCGGCTAGGTGGCGGATTACCTACGAGCAGTACTTC
>TRBV6-2/TRBV6-3|TRBJ1-2|NA|NA
CASSYIYGYTF
TGTGCCAGCAGTTACATATATGGCTACACCTTC
>TRBV2|TRBJ1-4|NA|TRBD1
CASSGDREGEKLFF
TGTGCCAGCAGTGGAGACAGGGAAGGTGAAAAACTGTTTTTT
>TRBV14|TRBJ1-1|NA|TRBD1
CASSPRQGGVNTEAFF
TGTGCCAGCAGCCCCCGACAGGGGGGGGTTAACACTGAAGCTTTCTTT
>TRBV5-4|TRBJ2-5|NA|NA
CASSLAGVGGETQYF
TGTGCCAGCAGCTTGGCGGGGGTGGGAGGAGAGACCCAGTACTTC
>TRBV24-1|TRBJ2-7|NA|NA
CATSDLDSPYEQYF
TGTGCCACCAGTGATTTGGACAGTCCCTACGAGCAGTACTTC
>TRBV4-2|TRBJ2-1|NA|TRBD1
CASSPERGQGAGNEQFF
TGTGCCAGCAGCCCAGAGAGGGGACAGGGGGCGGGGAATGAGCAGTTCTTC
>TRBV7-9|TRBJ1-1|NA|NA
CASSLAGSEAFF
TGTGCCAGCAGCTTAGCGGGCAGTGAAGCTTTCTTT